The 20 T cell receptor beta chains given below trace back to one sample, sequenced in a study of cytomegalovirus exposure and HLA in healthy donors. The PCR used 60 Vbeta and 13 Jbeta primers. Clones were read by immunoSEQ multiplex PCR, and TCRdb kept only the in-frame ones, dropping some. The sample has about 250,000 clones, around 80% seen once. Sequenced material: PBMCs. These receptors were obtained from a boy aged 5-17 years in good health and CMV-seronegative.

The chain recombines TRBV11-3 with TRBJ1-1, with TRBD1 matching 8 bases. The germline CDR1 and CDR2 sequences are SGHNT and YENEEA. This CDR3 has 18 residues. V lost 2 bases and J lost 4; bases outside the gene matches: 15. The CDR3 protein is CASSLNRFLTTGGTEAFF. CDR3 nucleotides: TGTGCCAGCAGCTTAAACCGATTCCTCACTACAGGGGGCACTGAAGCTTTCTTT. The whole variable domain, remainder taken from reference TRBV11-3 and TRBJ1-1, is EAGVVQSPRYKIIEKKQPVAFWCNPISGHNTLYWYLQNLGQGPELLIRYENEEAVDDSQLPKDRFSAERLKGVDSTLKIQPAELGDSAVYLCASSLNRFLTTGGTEAFFGQGTRLTVV.

The chain links TRBV6-5 to TRBJ2-5; perhaps TRBD1 as D (5 bases). This CDR3 spans 14 amino acids. V was clipped by 2 bases and J by 1 base, with 8 bases between them. CDR1 is MNHEY and CDR2 is SVGAGI in the germline V gene. The CDR3 nucleotides are TGTGCCAGCAGTTACGGTACAGGCCAAGAGACCCAGTACTTC. It is translated as CASSYGTGQETQYF.

V is TRBV7-9 and J is TRBJ2-7; TRBD2 is a possible D gene (5 bases). V was cut by 5 bases and J by 2 bases, with 13 bases left in between. CDR3 length: 14 residues. Germline V gene sequence: CDR1 SEHNR, CDR2 FQNEAQ (reference sequence). CDR3 residues: CASSPSGLTYEQYF. CDR3 in DNA: TGTGCCAGCAGCCCGTCCGGACTCACCTACGAGCAGTACTTC.

The chain has TRBV5-1 and TRBJ2-3, with 7 bases that match TRBD2. Trimming removed 0 bases from V and 0 bases from J; junction bases left unmatched: 10. The CDR3 spans 18 residues. Germline values: CDR1 SGHRS, CDR2 YFSETQ. In DNA, the CDR3 is TGCGCCAGCAGCTTGGCCCCGGGAGGAGGTCCTAGCACAGATACGCAGTATTTT. It encodes CASSLAPGGGPSTDTQYF.

The chain recombines TRBV10-3 with TRBJ1-1; TRBD1 is a possible D gene (6 bases). V lost 3 bases and J 4 bases, leaving 15 bases between the germline ends. Germline V gene data show CDR1 as ENHRY and CDR2 as SYGVKD. This CDR3 comprises 15 residues. The CDR3, as DNA: TGTGCCATCAGTGATCCAGGGGTGGAACGCACTGAAGCTTTCTTT. It translates to CAISDPGVERTEAFF.

The chain employs TRBV2 and TRBJ1-2, with D possibly TRBD1 on 6 matching bases. Germline-derived CDR1 and CDR2 are SNHLY and FYNNEI. The CDR3 is 14 residues long. Trimming removed 5 bases at V and 2 bases at J, with 12 bases between. CDR3: CASSTQGQNYGYTF. CDR3 nucleotides: TGTGCCAGCAGTACCCAGGGACAAAACTATGGCTACACCTTC. Full variable domain (outside the CDR3, taken from reference TRBV2 and TRBJ1-2): EPEVTQTPSHQVTQMGQEVILRCVPISNHLYFYWYRQILGQKVEFLVSFYNNEISEKSEIFDDQFSVERPDGSNFTLKIRSTKLEDSAMYFCASSTQGQNYGYTFGSGTRLTVV.

The V gene is TRBV2, the J gene TRBJ1-1; tentative D call: TRBD1 (5 bases). V was trimmed by 4 bases and J by 3 bases, leaving 6 bases between them. The CDR3 is made up of 12 amino acids. In germline, CDR1 is SNHLY, CDR2 FYNNEI. CDR3 coding DNA: TGTGCCAGCAGTGGACAGTACACTGAAGCTTTCTTT. It codes for CASSGQYTEAFF.

The chain joins TRBV7-9 to TRBJ2-3; 7 bases line up with TRBD2. The CDR3 has 14 residues. CDR1 SEHNR and CDR2 FQNEAQ come from the germline V gene (reference sequence). V lost 5 bases and J lost 5; bases outside the gene matches: 7. In nucleotides, the CDR3 is TGTGCCAGCAGCCACAGGTCGGGAGGAGATACGCAGTATTTT. Protein: CASSHRSGGDTQYF.

This rearrangement joins TRBV4-1 to TRBJ2-7; D call uncertain. V was cut by 0 bases and J by 1 base, with 10 bases left in between. This CDR3 comprises 15 residues. The germline V gene has CDR1 MGHRA and CDR2 YSYEKL. DNA of the CDR3: TGCGCCAGCAGCCAAGATACTCTTCTGTCCTACGAGCAGTACTTC. Residues: CASSQDTLLSYEQYF.

This chain links TRBV5-4 with TRBJ1-2; 9 nucleotides agree with TRBD1. In germline, CDR1 is SGHNT, CDR2 YYREEE (reference sequence). J lost 6 bases, V lost 1 base, and 7 bases had no gene match. The CDR3 consists of 15 residues. This CDR3 is CASSLQQGAPNGYTF. Here the CDR3 DNA reads TGTGCCAGCAGCTTGCAACAGGGGGCGCCCAATGGCTACACCTTC. The full variable domain, in which reference TRBV5-4 and TRBJ1-2 provide the parts outside the CDR3, is ETGVTQSPTHLIKTRGQQVTLRCSSQSGHNTVSWYQQALGQGPQFIFQYYREEENGRGNFPPRFSGLQFPNYSSELNVNALELDDSALYLCASSLQQGAPNGYTFGSGTRLTVV.

The gene calls are TRBV19 and TRBJ1-2, with a possible D match to TRBD1 (5 bases). The ends were cut back, 3 bases at V and 3 bases at J, with 14 bases in the middle. Germline V gene data show CDR1 as LNHDA and CDR2 as SQIVND (reference sequence). This CDR3 is built from 15 residues. The chain's CDR3 is CASSIGHMIDYGYTF. CDR3 nucleotide sequence: TGTGCCAGTAGTATTGGACATATGATCGACTATGGCTACACCTTC.

The rearrangement links TRBV6-5 to TRBJ2-2; 9 bases are shared with TRBD1. Germline CDR1 and CDR2: MNHEY and SVGAGI. This CDR3 is 16 amino acids long. V shed 2 bases and J 7 bases; nucleotides not matched to a gene: 8. The CDR3 nucleotides read TGTGCCAGCAGTTACGGGACAGGGAAGTGGAGCGGGGAGCTGTTTTTT. It codes for CASSYGTGKWSGELFF.

The V gene is TRBV13, the J gene TRBJ1-1; D remains ambiguous. The CDR3 runs 16 residues. The V end lost 5 bases, the J end lost 4 bases, and 20 bases lay between the germline ends. Looked up from germline, CDR1 is PRHDT and CDR2 is FYEKMQ (reference sequence). The chain's CDR3 is CASSLTTLGGTTEAFF. CDR3 nucleotide sequence: TGTGCCAGCAGCCTTACTACGTTAGGTGGTACCACTGAAGCTTTCTTT.

J is TRBJ2-3 and V is TRBV19; 15 nucleotides line up with TRBD2. This CDR3 contains 17 residues. The J segment lost 4 bases and the V segment lost 5 bases, leaving 7 bases of the junction unmatched. Germline loops: CDR1 LNHDA, CDR2 SQIVND (reference sequence). CDR3 loop: CASSSRTSGRVPDTQYF. CDR3 nucleotides: TGTGCCAGTAGTTCTCGGACTAGCGGGAGGGTCCCAGATACGCAGTATTTT.

The chain links TRBV11-2 to TRBJ1-6, with D possibly TRBD1 on 5 matching bases. Per germline, CDR1 SGHAT and CDR2 FQNNGV. Trimming left V 3 bases short and J 0 bases short, with 9 bases between. The CDR3 is 16 residues long. The CDR3 region is CASSLTESSYNSPLHF. CDR3 in DNA: TGTGCCAGCAGCTTGACAGAAAGCTCCTATAATTCACCCCTCCACTTT.

The chain couples TRBV5-6 to TRBJ1-2; 8 nucleotides align to TRBD1. Germline CDR1 reads SGHDT; CDR2 reads YYEEEE. This CDR3 has 14 residues. The V and J ends lost 6 bases and 7 bases, in that order; junction bases with no gene match: 11. CDR3 sequence: CASILTGDLCGYTF. The CDR3 coding sequence is TGTGCCAGCATCCTGACAGGGGACCTGTGTGGCTACACCTTC.

This clone was observed a single time. The CDR3 DNA sequence: TGTGCCAGCAGTTTTACAGGGGGGTCTGAAGCTTTCTTT. Translated, it gives CASSFTGGSEAFF. The chain recombines TRBV6-5 with TRBJ1-1; 8 bases line up with TRBD1. This CDR3 has 13 residues. V lost 4 bases, J lost 6 bases, and 4 bases stayed unmatched. Per germline, CDR1 MNHEY and CDR2 SVGAGI.

This clone has a handful of counts. The gene calls are TRBV7-7 and TRBJ2-1; unclear D gene. This CDR3 is built from 13 residues. Germline CDR1 reads SSHAT; CDR2 reads FNYEAQ (reference sequence). V lost 0 bases, J lost 7 bases, and 7 bases lay in between. DNA of the CDR3: TGTGCCAGCAGCTTAGCATTGGAGAATGAGCAGTTCTTC. Amino acid sequence: CASSLALENEQFF.

The V gene is TRBV5-4, the J gene TRBJ2-4; 7 nucleotides agree with TRBD2. Germline lookup yields CDR1 SGHNT and CDR2 YYREEE (reference sequence). The CDR3 consists of 18 residues. V lost 2 bases and J lost 0; bases outside the gene matches: 11. The CDR3 sequence: CASSFGGRGLLAKNIQYF. CDR3 nucleotides: TGTGCCAGCAGCTTTGGCGGGAGAGGTCTACTAGCCAAAAACATTCAGTACTTC.

This rearrangement joins TRBV29-1 to TRBJ1-2, with 11 bases that match TRBD1. The length of the CDR3 is 13 residues. Trimming cost V 5 bases and J 7 bases; bases outside gene matches: 6. CDR1 is SQVTM and CDR2 is ANQGSEA in the germline V gene. CDR3 loop: CSVSRTGGCGYTF. The CDR3 DNA sequence: TGCAGCGTTTCCCGGACAGGGGGCTGTGGCTACACCTTC.